The 21 T cell receptor beta chains below all came from one sample that was sequenced in a study of blood T cell repertoires in COVID-19. The repertoire was sequenced with immunoSEQ multiplex PCR; TCRdb's copy has only in-frame clones and lacks some. This table has 35,000 to 50,000 clones, roughly 87% appearing once. Sequenced sample: peripheral blood. Receptors were obtained from a man aged 60-69 years with active COVID-19.

The chain has TRBV6-2 or TRBV6-3 and TRBJ2-7; 7 bases match TRBD2. The CDR3 length is 15 residues. V lost 5 bases and J lost 2; bases outside the gene matches: 9. In germline, CDR1 is MNHEY, CDR2 SVGEGT. CDR3 in DNA: TGTGCCAGCAGTACTCCTCTAGCGGTAACCTACGAGCAGTACTTC. This encodes CASSTPLAVTYEQYF.

The J gene is TRBJ2-2, the V gene TRBV11-1; the D gene is possibly TRBD2 (5 bases). The germline CDR1 and CDR2 sequences are SGHAT and FQDESV (reference sequence). V dropped 5 bases and J dropped 7 bases, with 17 bases sitting between them. This CDR3 region has 15 residues. The CDR3 here is CASSPRGRGGGELFF. Written as DNA, the CDR3 is TGTGCCAGCAGCCCCCGAGGGAGAGGAGGCGGGGAGCTGTTTTTT.

The rearrangement uses TRBV2 and TRBJ1-1, with D hard to call. Germline values: CDR1 SNHLY, CDR2 FYNNEI. The CDR3 runs 14 residues. The V end lost 2 bases, the J end lost 1 base, and 8 bases lay between the germline ends. CDR3 protein: CASSELFGNTEAFF. The CDR3 coding sequence is TGTGCCAGCAGTGAACTCTTCGGGAACACTGAAGCTTTCTTT.

This clone was seen a single time. J is TRBJ1-4 and V is TRBV4-3; unclear D gene. Germline lookup yields CDR1 LGHNA and CDR2 YSLEER. The CDR3 totals 16 residues. Between the trimmed V and J ends, which lost 2 bases and 8 bases, there was a span of 18 bases. CDR3 sequence: CASSQNLGGVGEKLFF. The CDR3 DNA follows: TGCGCCAGCAGCCAAAATTTGGGCGGGGTAGGGGAAAAACTGTTTTTT.

This clone was observed a handful of times. The V gene is TRBV28, the J gene TRBJ1-4; D possibly corresponds to TRBD1 (5 bases). The CDR3 is 13 residues long. Per the germline V gene, CDR1 is MDHEN and CDR2 is SYDVKM. Trimming left V 6 bases short and J 5 bases short, with 10 bases between. CDR3 region: CASSSGQNEKLFF. The CDR3 DNA reads TGTGCCAGCAGCTCCGGACAAAATGAAAAACTGTTTTTT.

The chain recombines TRBV10-2 with TRBJ2-1, with 8 bases identical to TRBD2. The germline CDR1 and CDR2 sequences are WSHSY and SAAADI. Germline trimming cut 0 bases from V and 8 bases from J; bases unmatched to any gene: 6. There are 15 residues in the CDR3. This CDR3 is CASSESPSGGDEQFF. The CDR3 DNA reads TGCGCCAGCAGTGAGTCTCCCTCGGGAGGGGATGAGCAGTTCTTC.

The rearrangement uses TRBV18 and TRBJ2-3; a possible D gene is TRBD2 (5 bases). The CDR3 runs to 17 residues. V shed 3 bases and J shed 4 bases, with 20 bases lying between them. Germline-derived CDR1 and CDR2 are KGHSH and LQKENI. Here the CDR3 DNA reads TGTGCCAGCTCACCGAGGGTGCTTACTTCCGGTCCAGATACGCAGTATTTT. Translating it yields CASSPRVLTSGPDTQYF.

This chain uses TRBV5-4 with TRBJ2-7, with 7 bases identical to TRBD2. The CDR3 length is 15 residues. Germline V gene sequence: CDR1 SGHNT, CDR2 YYREEE (reference sequence). V lost 4 bases to trimming and J lost 3 bases; unmatched junction nucleotides: 10. The CDR3 here is CASSQGLAGVYEQYF. The CDR3, as DNA: TGTGCCAGCAGCCAAGGTTTAGCGGGCGTCTACGAGCAGTACTTC.

V is TRBV2 and J is TRBJ2-7; 10 bases fit TRBD1. Germline V gene data show CDR1 as SNHLY and CDR2 as FYNNEI. The CDR3 sequence is 14 residues long. J gave up 4 bases and V 6 bases, and 6 bases lay outside the gene matches. The CDR3 loop is CASRTGTGVYEQYF. The CDR3 DNA follows: TGTGCCAGCAGAACCGGGACAGGGGTTTACGAGCAGTACTTC.

The chain employs TRBV19 and TRBJ2-3, with 13 bases aligning to TRBD2. The CDR3 runs 16 residues. The germline gives CDR1 LNHDA, CDR2 SQIVND (reference sequence). J gave up 2 bases and V 7 bases, and 6 bases lay outside the gene matches. Here the CDR3 DNA reads TGTGCCAGTACCAAACTAGCGGGGGGGGTCACAGATACGCAGTATTTT. This encodes CASTKLAGGVTDTQYF. The full variable domain, rest sourced from reference TRBV19 and TRBJ2-3, is DGGITQSPKYLFRKEGQNVTLSCEQNLNHDAMYWYRQDPGQGLRLIYYSQIVNDFQKGDIAEGYSVSREKKESFPLTVTSAQKNPTAFYLCASTKLAGGVTDTQYFGPGTRLTVL.

The gene calls are TRBV6-5 and TRBJ2-4, with 8 bases identical to TRBD2. Germline CDR1 reads MNHEY; CDR2 reads SVGAGI. V gave up 10 bases and J gave up 3 bases; unmatched junction bases: 8. The CDR3 has 14 amino acids. The CDR3 nucleotides are TGTGCCACCCAGGGCGGGGGGTTCAAAAACATTCAGTACTTC. The encoded protein is CATQGGGFKNIQYF.

In this sample, this clone turned up a few times. The chain recombines TRBV10-3 with TRBJ2-6, with D perhaps matching TRBD1 (6 bases). CDR3 size: 15 residues. The germline gives CDR1 ENHRY, CDR2 SYGVKD. V lost 0 bases to trimming and J lost 5 bases, with 8 bases between them. For the CDR3, the DNA is TGTGCCATCAGTGAGTCGGGGGCCCGGGCCAACGTCCTGACTTTC. Translated, it gives CAISESGARANVLTF.

This chain connects TRBV9 to TRBJ2-2, with D possibly being TRBD2 (5 bases). The V end lost 7 bases, the J end lost 8 bases, and 9 bases lay between the germline ends. This CDR3 contains 11 residues. CDR1 and CDR2 from the germline V gene are SGDLS and YYNGEE. The CDR3 here is CASRWRGELFF. Written as DNA, the CDR3 is TGTGCCAGCCGATGGAGGGGGGAGCTGTTTTTT.

This clone has a handful of counts. The V and J genes are TRBV4-2 and TRBJ2-5; maybe TRBD1 (5 bases). V lost 0 bases, J lost 2 bases, and 10 bases lay in between. From germline, CDR1 is LGHNA and CDR2 YNFKEQ. The CDR3 is 15 amino acids. CDR3 bases: TGTGCCAGCAGCCAAGATATGACAGTTCAAGAGACCCAGTACTTC. This codes for CASSQDMTVQETQYF.

The chain combines TRBV9 with TRBJ2-3; D gene unclear. Germline CDR1 SGDLS, CDR2 YYNGEE. The CDR3 runs to 14 residues. Trimming pared 1 base from V and 1 base from J, leaving 7 bases between. The CDR3 reads CASSVTRGTDTQYF. In DNA, the CDR3 is TGTGCCAGCAGCGTAACTCGGGGCACAGATACGCAGTATTTT.

V gene TRBV6-6 combines with J gene TRBJ1-1, with 9 bases aligning to TRBD1. The CDR3 consists of 14 residues. With 6 bases clipped from V and 0 bases from J, the junction kept 2 bases outside the gene matches. Germline V CDR1 and CDR2: MNHNY, SVGAGI (reference sequence). Written as DNA, the CDR3 is TGTGCCAGCAGGGGGGACAGGGTGAACACTGAAGCTTTCTTT. This gives the protein CASRGDRVNTEAFF.

In the case of this clone: The same CDR3 is also encoded by other DNA sequences in this sample. CDR3 region: CASSLGRLAGGPSSYNEQFF. In DNA, the CDR3 is TGTGCCAGCAGCTTAGGCCGCCTAGCGGGGGGGCCTAGCTCCTACAATGAGCAGTTCTTC. The chain combines TRBV13 with TRBJ2-1, with 12 bases lining up with TRBD2. CDR3 length: 20 amino acids. CDR1 and CDR2 (germline): PRHDT, FYEKMQ (reference sequence). With V trimmed by 0 bases and J by 0 bases, 9 bases remained unmatched.

The rearrangement joins TRBV7-8 to TRBJ2-2; possible D gene TRBD2, 6 bases. Germline CDR1 SGHVS, CDR2 FQNEAQ. This CDR3 region has 15 residues. The V gene lost 5 bases and the J gene lost 0 bases, with 10 bases spanning the gap. CDR3 bases: TGTGCCAGCAGCAGAGCTAGCGCGAACACCGGGGAGCTGTTTTTT. Protein: CASSRASANTGELFF.

The chain carries TRBV4-3 and TRBJ2-7; the D gene is possibly TRBD1 (7 bases). This CDR3 region has 15 residues. CDR1 and CDR2 from the germline V gene are LGHNA and YSLEER. The V end lost 0 bases, the J end lost 3 bases, and 12 bases lay between the germline ends. The CDR3 sequence: CASSQDMQGGYEQYF. DNA of the CDR3: TGCGCCAGCAGCCAAGATATGCAGGGGGGCTACGAGCAGTACTTC.

This clone was observed once. The chain carries TRBV28 and TRBJ1-3; D is perhaps TRBD1 (5 bases). Germline CDR1 and CDR2: MDHEN and SYDVKM. This CDR3 region has 15 residues. V was shortened by 8 bases and J by 0 bases, with 14 bases between the two germline ends. CDR3 coding DNA: TGTGCCAGCTCCGGCAGGACAAACTCTGGAAACACCATATATTTT. It translates to CASSGRTNSGNTIYF.

Only a few counts were recorded for this clone. This chain uses TRBV28 with TRBJ1-6, with D perhaps matching TRBD1 (5 bases). Germline loops: CDR1 MDHEN, CDR2 SYDVKM. V was cut by 3 bases and J by 7 bases, with 10 bases left in between. The CDR3 has 14 amino acids. The chain's CDR3 is CASSLGQLNSPLHF. The CDR3 coding sequence is TGTGCCAGCAGTTTGGGGCAGCTAAATTCACCCCTCCACTTT.